A selection of T cell receptor beta chains follows, all from one sample in a study of T cell repertoires in aging, cancer and after chemotherapy. TCRdb re-analysed the multiplex PCR reads in MiXCR, keeping a single row per CDR3 protein. The repertoire holds 5,200 or so distinct CDR3 sequences, with 38% as singletons. Material for sequencing was blood. The receptors derive from a human donor with a blood cancer. Each CDR3 is given with its conserved first and last residue. A D gene is named only where the DNA matches it firmly. Clone size is stated in some rows and not others, as once, few, many or a class when expanded.

TRBV20-1	.	TRBD1	TRBJ2-7	CSAQGDRFPYEQYF	TGCAGTGCCCAGGGGGACAGGTTCCCCTACGAGCAGTACTTC
TRBV28	.	.	TRBJ2-6	CASSHRQFPYPGANVLTF	TGTGCCAGCAGCCATAGACAGTTCCCCTACCCTGGGGCCAACGTCCTGACTTTC
TRBV6-1	.	TRBD1	TRBJ2-7	CASSVTGGRYEQYF	TGTGCCAGCAGTGTGACAGGGGGAAGATACGAGCAGTACTTC
TRBV6-5	.	TRBD2	TRBJ2-3	CASSPSHASGGWSDTQYF	TGTGCCAGCAGTCCCTCCCACGCTAGCGGGGGGTGGTCAGATACGCAGTATTTT
TRBV6-1	.	TRBD1	TRBJ1-5	CASSNRDRGWDQPQHF	TGTGCCAGCAGTAATCGGGACAGGGGCTGGGATCAGCCCCAGCATTTT
TRBV5-4	.	.	TRBJ1-2	CASSQDGYGYTF	TGTGCCAGCTCGCAGGACGGCTATGGCTACACCTTC
TRBV19	.	.	TRBJ1-3	CASSITGIGNTIYF	TGTGCCAGTAGTATCACGGGGATCGGAAACACCATATATTTT
TRBV10-2	.	TRBD1	TRBJ2-3	CASNFETGVEYF	TGCGCCAGCAACTTCGAGACAGGGGTTGAGTATTTT
TRBV6-5	.	.	TRBJ2-1	CASRTPYNEQFF	TGTGCCAGCAGGACCCCATACAATGAGCAGTTCTTC
TRBV30	.	.	TRBJ1-2	CAWSEGWNYGYTF	TGTGCCTGGAGTGAAGGGTGGAACTATGGCTACACCTTC
TRBV6-5	large	.	TRBJ2-5	CASTDSQETQYF	TGTGCCAGCACCGACAGCCAAGAGACCCAGTACTTC